This TCR beta chain is from a study of spatial heterogeneity in lung cancer. In the study overall: TCR and UMI combinations that were unique each appeared, on average, more than ten times in raw reads. Points from the study as a whole: Counts of expanded intratumoral alpha and beta TCRs tracked tumor mutation counts.

One entry per CDR3 protein results from TCRdb running MiXCR on the 5' RACE reads. The sample includes approximately 12,000 distinct CDR3 sequences, roughly 5% of them seen just once. Described time point: sample taken at primary tumor resection. Tumor, nontumor lung or frozen PBMC supplied whole RNA, sequenced without sorting. This clonotype showed up many times. Its antigen remains unidentified. V lost 3 bases and J lost 2, with 8 bases in between. Germline CDR1 and CDR2: WSHSY and SAAADI. This CDR3 has 13 residues. This receptor was identified in a male donor with early-stage non-small cell lung cancer. Sequenced material: lung tumor tissue, taken at surgery. This chain joins TRBV10-2 and TRBJ2-7, with D tentatively TRBD2 (6 bases). CDR3 coding DNA: TGCGCCAGCAGTGACGGGAGAGCCTACGAGCAGTACTTC. This codes for CASSDGRAYEQYF.